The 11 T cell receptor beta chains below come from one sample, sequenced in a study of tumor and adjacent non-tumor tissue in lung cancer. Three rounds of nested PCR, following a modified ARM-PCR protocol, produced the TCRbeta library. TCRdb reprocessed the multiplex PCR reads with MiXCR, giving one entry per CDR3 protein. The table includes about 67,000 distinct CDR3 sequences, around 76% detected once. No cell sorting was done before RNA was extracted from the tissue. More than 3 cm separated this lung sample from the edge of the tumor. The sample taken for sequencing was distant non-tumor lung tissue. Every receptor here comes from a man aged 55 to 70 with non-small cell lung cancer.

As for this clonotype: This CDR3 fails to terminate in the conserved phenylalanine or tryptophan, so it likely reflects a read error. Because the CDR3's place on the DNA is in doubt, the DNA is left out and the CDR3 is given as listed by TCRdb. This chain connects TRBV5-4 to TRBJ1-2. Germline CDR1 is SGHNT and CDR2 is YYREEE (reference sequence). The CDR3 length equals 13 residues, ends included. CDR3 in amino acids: CASSFDRDYGYTS.

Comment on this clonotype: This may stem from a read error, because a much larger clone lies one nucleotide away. Here the CDR3 reads CVTLESGSTEQYF. The CDR3 DNA sequence: TGTGTCACCCTAGAGAGCGGGAGCACCGAGCAGTACTTC. This chain uses TRBV6-6 with TRBJ2-7; 8 bases align to TRBD2. Germline V gene sequence: CDR1 MNHNY, CDR2 SVGAGI (reference sequence). The CDR3 sequence is 13 residues long.

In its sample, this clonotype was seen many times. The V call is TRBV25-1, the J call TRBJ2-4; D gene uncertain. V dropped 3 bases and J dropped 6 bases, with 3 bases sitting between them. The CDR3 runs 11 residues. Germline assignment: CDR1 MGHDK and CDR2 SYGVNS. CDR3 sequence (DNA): TGTGCCAGCAGTGAGAGAAACATTCAGTACTTC. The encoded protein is CASSERNIQYF.

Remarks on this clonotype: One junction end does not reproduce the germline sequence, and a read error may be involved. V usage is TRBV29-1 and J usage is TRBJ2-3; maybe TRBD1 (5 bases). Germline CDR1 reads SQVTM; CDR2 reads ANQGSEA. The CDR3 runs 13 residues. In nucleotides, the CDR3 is TGCGGCGTTATGGAAGGGGCCACAGATACGCAGTATTTT. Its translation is CGVMEGATDTQYF.

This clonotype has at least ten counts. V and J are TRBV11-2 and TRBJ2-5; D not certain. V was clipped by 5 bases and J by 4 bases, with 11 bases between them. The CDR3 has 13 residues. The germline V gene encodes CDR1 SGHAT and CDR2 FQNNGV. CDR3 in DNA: TGTGCCAGCAGCCCCGGGTTTGGAGAGACCCAGTACTTC. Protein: CASSPGFGETQYF.

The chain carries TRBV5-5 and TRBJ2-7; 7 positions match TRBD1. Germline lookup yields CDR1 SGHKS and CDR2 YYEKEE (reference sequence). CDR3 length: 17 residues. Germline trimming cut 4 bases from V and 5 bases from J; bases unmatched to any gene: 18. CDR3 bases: TGTGCCAGCAGCGGTCCAGGGGGTGACCTTATGAAGCACGAGCAGTACTTC. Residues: CASSGPGGDLMKHEQYF.

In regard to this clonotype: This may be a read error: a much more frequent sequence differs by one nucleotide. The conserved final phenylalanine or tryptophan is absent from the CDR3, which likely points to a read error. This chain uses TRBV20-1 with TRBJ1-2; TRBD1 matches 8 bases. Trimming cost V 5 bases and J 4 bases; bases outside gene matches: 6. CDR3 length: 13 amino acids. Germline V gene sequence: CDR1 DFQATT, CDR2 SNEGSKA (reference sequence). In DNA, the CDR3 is TGCAGTGCTCGTCAGGGGGCTCTCTATGGCTACACCTCC. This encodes CSARQGALYGYTS.

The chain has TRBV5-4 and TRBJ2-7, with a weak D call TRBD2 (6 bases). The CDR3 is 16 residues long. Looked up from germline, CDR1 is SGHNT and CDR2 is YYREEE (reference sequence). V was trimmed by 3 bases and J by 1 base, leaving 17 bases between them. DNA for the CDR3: TGTGCCAGCAGCTGGCGGGGAGGAGGGGAGTCCTACGAGCAGTACTTC. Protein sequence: CASSWRGGGESYEQYF. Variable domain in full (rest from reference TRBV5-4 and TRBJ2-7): ETGVTQSPTHLIKTRGQQVTLRCSSQSGHNTVSWYQQALGQGPQFIFQYYREEENGRGNFPPRFSGLQFPNYSSELNVNALELDDSALYLCASSWRGGGESYEQYFGPGTRLTVT.

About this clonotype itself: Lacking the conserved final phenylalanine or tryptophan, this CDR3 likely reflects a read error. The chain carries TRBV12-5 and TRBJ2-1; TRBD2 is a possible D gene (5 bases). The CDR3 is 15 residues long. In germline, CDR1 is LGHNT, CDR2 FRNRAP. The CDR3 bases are TGTGCAAGTGGTTTGGGTGTTAGCGTAAACAATGAGCAGTTCTTA. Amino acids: CASGLGVSVNNEQFL.

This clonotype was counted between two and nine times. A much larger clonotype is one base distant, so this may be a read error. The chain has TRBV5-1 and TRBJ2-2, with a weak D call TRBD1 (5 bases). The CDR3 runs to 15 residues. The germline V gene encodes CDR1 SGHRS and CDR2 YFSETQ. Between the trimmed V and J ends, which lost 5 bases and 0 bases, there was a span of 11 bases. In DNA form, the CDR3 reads TGCGCCAGCAGTCAGGGAAACTCGAACACCGGGGAGCTGTTTTTT. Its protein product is CASSQGNSNTGELFF.

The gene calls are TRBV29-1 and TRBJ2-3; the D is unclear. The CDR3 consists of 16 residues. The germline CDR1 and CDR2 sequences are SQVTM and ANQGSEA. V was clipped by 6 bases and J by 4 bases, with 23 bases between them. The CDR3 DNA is TGCAGCGTCGGTACGACCGAGACAAGGGTCGCAGATACGCAGTATTTT. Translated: CSVGTTETRVADTQYF.